These 31 T cell receptor beta chains were sequenced from one sample in a study of blood T cells in healthy people across ages. Using a J-beta primer mix together with a sample-barcoded 5' primer, a second PCR was run for roughly 6 to 12 cycles. TCRdb passed the 5' RACE reads through MiXCR, listing each CDR3 protein once. The sample has approximately 790,000 distinct CDR3 sequences, approximately 67% seen once. The material sequenced was blood. Source of these receptors: a man aged 25-45 years in good health.

This clonotype was seen a few times. J is TRBJ2-6 and V is TRBV15; D gene unclear. Germline-derived CDR1 and CDR2 are LNHNV and YYDKDF (reference sequence). Trimming stripped 5 bases from V and 0 bases from J, with 8 bases between. The CDR3 loop spans 15 amino acids. The CDR3 DNA reads TGTGCCACCAGCGGTTTGAGCTCTGGGGCCAACGTCCTGACTTTC. Its translation: CATSGLSSGANVLTF.

This sequence joins TRBV28 and TRBJ1-2, with a tentative D call TRBD1 (5 bases). The CDR3 spans 12 residues. CDR1 is MDHEN, CDR2 SYDVKM, per germline. Trimming removed 10 bases from V and 8 bases from J, with 17 bases in between. The CDR3 here is CATRKNRGGYTF. CDR3 nucleotides: TGTGCCACCCGGAAAAACCGGGGGGGCTACACCTTC.

V is TRBV7-9 and J is TRBJ1-2; D call uncertain. V dropped 8 bases and J dropped 8 bases, with 15 bases sitting between them. The CDR3 extends over 12 amino acids. In germline, CDR1 is SEHNR, CDR2 FQNEAQ (reference sequence). CDR3 loop: CASPPPEGGYTF. CDR3 bases: TGTGCCAGCCCGCCCCCCGAAGGGGGCTACACCTTC.

The chain links TRBV6-4 to TRBJ2-1; 8 bases fit TRBD2. V dropped 0 bases and J dropped 3; count of bases not matched to a gene: 4. The CDR3 has 16 residues. Germline V gene lookup returns CDR1 MRHNA and CDR2 SNTAGT. The CDR3 reads CASSDSGGAGYNEQFF. CDR3 DNA sequence: TGTGCCAGCAGTGACTCCGGGGGGGCCGGCTACAATGAGCAGTTCTTC.

This clonotype was seen only a few times. The chain carries TRBV7-2 and TRBJ1-1; 7 bases are shared with TRBD1. The CDR3 has 11 amino acids. The germline CDR1 and CDR2 sequences are SGHTA and FQGNSA. V shed 9 bases and J 9 bases; nucleotides not matched to a gene: 7. The CDR3 here is CASSTRGQAFF. The DNA for the CDR3 is TGTGCCAGTAGCACTAGGGGGCAAGCTTTCTTT.

The chain employs TRBV11-2 and TRBJ2-1; possible D gene TRBD2, 5 bases. Between the trimmed V and J ends, which lost 5 bases and 9 bases, there was a span of 14 bases. CDR1 SGHAT and CDR2 FQNNGV come from the germline V gene. The CDR3 is 13 residues long. The CDR3 protein is CASSPLVGVEQFF. In DNA form, the CDR3 reads TGTGCCAGCAGCCCCTTGGTCGGGGTTGAGCAGTTCTTC. Combining the CDR3 with reference TRBV11-2 and TRBJ2-1 gives the whole variable domain EAGVAQSPRYKIIEKRQSVAFWCNPISGHATLYWYQQILGQGPKLLIQFQNNGVVDDSQLPKDRFSAERLKGVDSTLKIQPAKLEDSAVYLCASSPLVGVEQFFGPGTRLTVL.

The chain recombines TRBV20-1 with TRBJ2-1; 16 bases align to TRBD2. The J segment lost 2 bases and the V segment lost 6 bases, leaving 10 bases of the junction unmatched. The CDR3 is 18 amino acids. CDR1 and CDR2 from the germline V gene are DFQATT and SNEGSKA (reference sequence). The CDR3 protein is CSADVGTSGGAAYNEQFF. Written as DNA, the CDR3 is TGCAGTGCCGACGTAGGGACTAGCGGGGGGGCCGCCTACAATGAGCAGTTCTTC.

V and J are TRBV7-2 and TRBJ2-1, with 9 positions matching TRBD2. Germline V lookup: CDR1 SGHTA, CDR2 FQGNSA. The ends lost 5 bases at V and 7 bases at J; junction bases unmatched: 12. The CDR3 is 16 residues long. CDR3 region: CASSPHSGGTKNEQFF. The CDR3 region has the DNA TGTGCCAGCAGCCCTCATAGCGGGGGCACAAAAAATGAGCAGTTCTTC.

The chain joins TRBV7-2 to TRBJ2-1; possible D gene TRBD1, 5 bases. Trimming left V 5 bases short and J 9 bases short, with 14 bases between. This CDR3 has 13 residues. The V gene's germline CDR1 is SGHTA and CDR2 FQGNSA. CDR3 nucleotide sequence: TGTGCCAGCAGCAGTCGGACAATCGGTGAGCAGTTCTTC. This gives the protein CASSSRTIGEQFF.

The V gene is TRBV20-1, the J gene TRBJ2-5, with 7 positions matching TRBD1. The V gene end was trimmed by 8 bases and the J gene end by 5 bases; junction bases not matched to a gene: 11. Germline assignment: CDR1 DFQATT and CDR2 SNEGSKA (reference sequence). The CDR3 covers 13 residues. CDR3 bases: TGCAGTCCAGCGGAGACAGGGCGCGAGACCCAGTACTTC. Amino acid sequence: CSPAETGRETQYF.

The sample holds a few counts of this clonotype. The J gene is TRBJ1-5, the V gene TRBV20-1; D remains unclear. Trimming removed 1 base from V and 2 bases from J, with 9 bases in between. The CDR3 is made up of 14 amino acids. The germline gives CDR1 DFQATT, CDR2 SNEGSKA (reference sequence). The CDR3 DNA reads TGCAGTGCTAGAGCAAGAGACCGCAATCAGCCCCAGCATTTT. Translating it yields CSARARDRNQPQHF.

This clonotype was seen a few times. The chain combines TRBV3-1 with TRBJ2-7, with a weak D call TRBD2 (5 bases). V was pared by 1 base and J by 4 bases, with 14 bases between. Germline V lookup: CDR1 LGHDT, CDR2 YNNKEL (reference sequence). The CDR3 consists of 15 residues. The CDR3 protein is CASSQGRQDFYEQYF. In DNA, the CDR3 is TGTGCCAGCAGCCAAGGCCGGCAGGACTTTTACGAGCAGTACTTC.

The rearrangement uses TRBV9 and TRBJ2-3, with D perhaps TRBD2 (7 bases). The CDR3 has 16 residues. Trimming shortened V by 1 base and J by 6 bases, and 18 bases separated the two germline ends. In germline, CDR1 is SGDLS, CDR2 YYNGEE. The chain's CDR3 is CASSVSGGRLGDTQYF. The DNA for the CDR3 is TGTGCCAGCAGCGTATCCGGGGGGCGACTAGGGGATACGCAGTATTTT.

This chain uses TRBV28 with TRBJ1-5; unclear D gene. Per the germline V gene, CDR1 is MDHEN and CDR2 is SYDVKM. The CDR3 runs to 14 residues. The V and J ends lost 5 bases and 0 bases respectively, with 8 bases between them. The CDR3 nucleotides read TGTGCCAGCAGTCCACTGAGTAGCAATCAGCCCCAGCATTTT. Translating it yields CASSPLSSNQPQHF. Combining the CDR3 with reference TRBV28 and TRBJ1-5 gives the whole variable domain DVKVTQSSRYLVKRTGEKVFLECVQDMDHENMFWYRQDPGLGLRLIYFSYDVKMKEKGDIPEGYSVSREKKERFSLILESASTNQTSMYLCASSPLSSNQPQHFGDGTRLSIL.

This chain connects TRBV10-3 to TRBJ2-5, with 10 bases aligning to TRBD1. This CDR3 region has 14 residues. Germline V gives CDR1 ENHRY, CDR2 SYGVKD. V lost 4 bases and J lost 11; bases outside the gene matches: 10. CDR3 sequence (DNA): TGTGCCATCAGTGGGGACAGGGGAGGGAATGAGCAGTACTTC. This encodes CAISGDRGGNEQYF.

The genes are TRBV28 and TRBJ2-3; D gene unclear. Deletions cut 7 bases from V and 7 bases from J, with 15 bases between. CDR1 and CDR2 from the germline V gene are MDHEN and SYDVKM. This CDR3 is 13 amino acids long. The CDR3 loop reads CASNPHSLYTQYF. In nucleotides, the CDR3 is TGTGCCAGCAACCCCCATTCTTTGTATACGCAGTATTTT.

This clonotype was seen a handful of times. The rearrangement joins TRBV7-2 to TRBJ2-5, with 14 bases lining up with TRBD2. The CDR3 totals 16 residues. The germline V gene encodes CDR1 SGHTA and CDR2 FQGNSA. The junction had 7 bases not matched to a gene; V was cut back by 5 bases and J by 5 bases. CDR3 sequence reads: CASSQGLAGGRETQYF. In DNA form, the CDR3 reads TGTGCCAGCAGCCAAGGACTAGCGGGGGGTCGGGAGACCCAGTACTTC.

This chain uses TRBV7-2 with TRBJ1-5; D may be TRBD1 (6 bases). The V gene's germline CDR1 is SGHTA and CDR2 FQGNSA. Deletions cut 1 base from V and 2 bases from J, with 12 bases between. This CDR3 comprises 16 residues. In DNA, the CDR3 is TGTGCCAGCAGCTTAGAGGGGGGCGCCGGCAATCAGCCCCAGCATTTT. Its translation is CASSLEGGAGNQPQHF.

The sample holds a few counts of this clonotype. The rearrangement joins TRBV7-9 to TRBJ2-2, with a weak D call TRBD2 (5 bases). The CDR3 is 14 amino acids. V dropped 5 bases and J dropped 4 bases, with 11 bases sitting between them. The V gene's germline CDR1 is SEHNR and CDR2 FQNEAQ (reference sequence). As DNA, the CDR3 is TGTGCCAGCAGCCCGTTCGGAGGCACCGGGGAGCTGTTTTTT. Encoded protein: CASSPFGGTGELFF.

This clonotype was recorded a few times. This rearrangement joins TRBV27 to TRBJ1-1, with D perhaps TRBD1 (5 bases). Trimming left V 2 bases short and J 4 bases short, with 23 bases between. The CDR3 spans 18 residues. In germline, CDR1 is MNHEY, CDR2 SMNVEV (reference sequence). Written as DNA, the CDR3 is TGTGCCAGCAGTTTAAGATCGGGACCGCCACTTCATGGCACTGAAGCTTTCTTT. This encodes CASSLRSGPPLHGTEAFF.

A few counts support this clonotype. The chain links TRBV2 to TRBJ2-7; 9 nucleotides align to TRBD2. CDR3 length: 15 residues. CDR1 and CDR2 (germline): SNHLY, FYNNEI. After removal of 3 bases from V and 4 bases from J, the junction contained 7 bases not matched to a gene. The CDR3 DNA reads as TGTGCCAGCAGTGACGGCGGCGGGGGGGCTTACGAGCAGTACTTC. Its translation: CASSDGGGGAYEQYF.

The V call is TRBV29-1, the J call TRBJ1-3, with D perhaps matching TRBD1 (5 bases). V was clipped by 2 bases and J by 0 bases, with 8 bases between them. Looked up from germline, CDR1 is SQVTM and CDR2 is ANQGSEA. The CDR3 is made up of 14 amino acids. CDR3 DNA: TGCAGCGTTGAAAAGGGGAACTCTGGAAACACCATATATTTT. It encodes CSVEKGNSGNTIYF. Supplemented by reference TRBV29-1 and TRBJ1-3, the full variable domain reads SAVISQKPSRDICQRGTSLTIQCQVDSQVTMMFWYRQQPGQSLTLIATANQGSEATYESGFVIDKFPISRPNLTFSTLTVSNMSPEDSSIYLCSVEKGNSGNTIYFGEGSWLTVV.

The chain joins TRBV12-3 or TRBV12-4 to TRBJ1-2; D unclear. The CDR3 consists of 13 residues. V lost 1 base and J 6 bases, leaving 9 bases between the germline ends. The CDR3 loop reads CASSLGDFHGYTF. For the CDR3, the DNA is TGTGCCAGCAGTTTAGGGGATTTTCATGGCTACACCTTC.

This clonotype was recorded a few times. The V call is TRBV29-1, the J call TRBJ1-4; 7 bases are a match to TRBD1. The CDR3 consists of 10 residues. Trimming took 0 bases from V and 16 from J; bases not matched to a gene: 2. Germline V CDR1 and CDR2: SQVTM, ANQGSEA. The CDR3 spells CSVEEDRTFF. In DNA form, the CDR3 reads TGCAGCGTTGAAGAGGACAGGACGTTTTTT.

The CDR3 DNA reads TGTGCCAGCAGTCATCCGGCACGCCCCGGGGAGCTGTTTTTT. Encoded protein: CASSHPARPGELFF. The chain links TRBV6-2 or TRBV6-3 to TRBJ2-2; D gene ambiguous. CDR3 size: 14 residues. V lost 5 bases, J lost 6 bases, and 13 bases lay in between. Germline CDR1 reads MNHEY; CDR2 reads SVGEGT.

The genes are TRBV2 and TRBJ2-7; 7 bases are shared with TRBD1. Germline trimming cut 6 bases from V and 6 bases from J; bases unmatched to any gene: 8. The CDR3 runs to 13 residues. Germline CDR1 SNHLY, CDR2 FYNNEI. CDR3: CASRRQGVGEQYF. The CDR3 nucleotides are TGTGCCAGCAGAAGGCAGGGGGTCGGCGAGCAGTACTTC.

This clonotype has more than one count but fewer than ten. The V and J genes are TRBV5-6 and TRBJ2-1, with 7 bases lining up with TRBD1. V gave up 3 bases and J gave up 7 bases; unmatched junction bases: 10. Germline values: CDR1 SGHDT, CDR2 YYEEEE. The CDR3 runs 15 residues. In DNA form, the CDR3 reads TGTGCCAGCAGCTCTGGGCAGGGGGTGGGTAATGAGCAGTTCTTC. This codes for CASSSGQGVGNEQFF.

The rearrangement joins TRBV5-1 to TRBJ1-1, with 7 bases aligning to TRBD1. This CDR3 has 16 amino acids. Per germline, CDR1 SGHRS and CDR2 YFSETQ. The V segment lost 4 bases and the J segment 4 bases; nucleotides outside the gene matches: 13. The CDR3 DNA is TGCGCCAGCAGCCTTTTGACAGGGATTAGACCCACTGAAGCTTTCTTT. It codes for CASSLLTGIRPTEAFF. The entire variable domain, with the rest obtained from reference TRBV5-1 and TRBJ1-1, is as follows: KAGVTQTPRYLIKTRGQQVTLSCSPISGHRSVSWYQQTPGQGLQFLFEYFSETQRNKGNFPGRFSGRQFSNSRSEMNVSTLELGDSALYLCASSLLTGIRPTEAFFGQGTRLTVV.

The chain employs TRBV12-3 or TRBV12-4 and TRBJ2-3; 12 bases map to TRBD2. The V and J ends lost 3 bases and 1 base, in that order; junction bases with no gene match: 8. There are 18 residues in the CDR3. The CDR3 sequence is CASSLGLAGGPRTDTQYF. CDR3 DNA: TGTGCCAGCAGTTTGGGCCTAGCGGGGGGGCCCCGCACAGATACGCAGTATTTT.

This chain links TRBV2 with TRBJ1-2; a weak D match, TRBD1 (5 bases). The CDR3 runs to 14 residues. Deletions cut 9 bases from V and 5 bases from J, with 19 bases between. Looked up from germline, CDR1 is SNHLY and CDR2 is FYNNEI. CDR3 residues: CASTGQGVGYGYTF. CDR3 DNA sequence: TGTGCCAGTACAGGACAAGGCGTGGGGTATGGCTACACCTTC.

The genes are TRBV28 and TRBJ1-5; D is unresolved. The V end was cut by 6 bases, the J end by 1 base, with 13 bases between. CDR1 and CDR2 (germline): MDHEN, SYDVKM. The CDR3 spans 15 residues. The CDR3 DNA is TGTGCCAGCAGAATATGGGTTTCAAGCAATCAGCCCCAGCATTTT. Residues: CASRIWVSSNQPQHF.